These T cell receptor beta chains were read from a single sample in a study of T cell responses to AZD1222 COVID-19 vaccine. Clones were read by immunoSEQ multiplex PCR, and TCRdb kept only the in-frame ones, dropping some. The sample lists roughly 180,000 clones, 91% occurring once. Sequences were derived from peripheral blood, sampled 28 days after the second AZD1222 dose. The origin of the receptors is an adult who received the AZD1222 COVID-19 vaccine. Each CDR3 is given with its conserved first and last residue. A D gene is named only where the DNA matches it firmly. Clone size is not always given. Where it is, it says once, few, many or a class for expanded clones.

V	size	J	D	CDR3	DNA
TRBV7-9	NA	TRBJ1-1	NA	CASSRGASTFF	TGTGCCAGCAGCCGAGGGGCGTCGACTTTCTTT
TRBV7-2	NA	TRBJ2-1	TRBD1	CASSFRQGAGNEQFF	TGTGCCAGCAGCTTCCGGCAGGGGGCAGGCAATGAGCAGTTCTTC
TRBV3-1/TRBV3-2	NA	TRBJ2-1	TRBD2	CASSQGLAVSYNEQFF	TGTGCCAGCAGCCAAGGACTAGCGGTCTCCTACAATGAGCAGTTCTTC
TRBV5-8	NA	TRBJ1-6	NA	CASSWDLRF	TGTGCCAGCAGCTGGGACCTGAGGTTT
TRBV4-3	NA	TRBJ2-3	TRBD1	CASSQGQGALRTDTQYF	TGCGCCAGCAGCCAGGGACAGGGGGCGTTAAGGACAGATACGCAGTATTTT
TRBV9	NA	TRBJ2-1	NA	CASSVDAGQYNEQFF	TGTGCCAGCAGCGTAGACGCGGGCCAGTACAATGAGCAGTTCTTC
TRBV2	NA	TRBJ1-1	TRBD1	CASSGSLDRGYNTEAFF	TGTGCCAGCAGTGGTAGTTTGGACAGGGGGTATAACACTGAAGCTTTCTTT
TRBV6-2/TRBV6-3	NA	TRBJ1-2	NA	CASSPGPYGYTF	TGTGCCAGCAGTCCGGGACCCTATGGCTACACCTTC
TRBV27	NA	TRBJ2-7	NA	CASSWVAGSYEQYF	TGTGCCAGCAGTTGGGTCGCCGGGTCCTACGAGCAGTACTTC
TRBV19	NA	TRBJ2-1	NA	CASSMSAGLYNEQFF	TGTGCCAGTAGTATGTCGGCGGGACTCTACAATGAGCAGTTCTTC
TRBV30	NA	TRBJ2-7	NA	CAWSRGAYEQYF	TGTGCCTGGAGCAGGGGGGCCTACGAGCAGTACTTC
TRBV10-1	once	TRBJ1-2	NA	CASSRGLYYGYTF	TGCGCCAGCAGTAGGGGACTCTACTATGGCTACACCTTC
TRBV2	NA	TRBJ2-5	NA	CASSVPPPYETQYF	TGTGCCAGCAGTGTTCCCCCCCCCTACGAGACCCAGTACTTC
TRBV12-3/TRBV12-4	NA	TRBJ2-7	NA	CASSVISHEQYF	TGTGCCAGCAGTGTTATAAGCCACGAGCAGTACTTC
TRBV7-3	NA	TRBJ1-2	NA	CASSAVKRTGNGYTF	TGTGCCAGCAGCGCCGTAAAACGAACAGGGAATGGCTACACCTTC
TRBV18	once	TRBJ2-7	NA	CASSPRGAPRVQYF	TGTGCCAGCTCACCAAGAGGGGCCCCCCGGGTGCAGTACTTC
TRBV6-5	NA	TRBJ2-5	NA	CASSMKRETQYF	TGTGCCAGCAGCATGAAGAGGGAGACCCAGTACTTC
TRBV11-2	NA	TRBJ2-7	NA	CASSLRSASQIYEQYF	TGTGCCAGCAGCTTAAGATCGGCGTCTCAAATCTACGAGCAGTACTTC
TRBV5-4	NA	TRBJ1-2	NA	CASSFNRNYGYTF	TGTGCCAGCAGCTTTAACCGCAACTATGGCTACACCTTC
TRBV4-2	NA	TRBJ2-7	NA	CASSQDLSTASYEQYF	TGTGCCAGCAGCCAAGATCTGAGTACTGCCTCCTACGAGCAGTACTTC
TRBV10-2	NA	TRBJ1-5	NA	CASRGQQYQPQHF	TGCGCCAGCAGAGGACAGCAGTATCAGCCCCAGCATTTT
TRBV7-3	NA	TRBJ2-7	TRBD1	CASSLIPDRRYEQYF	TGTGCCAGCAGCTTAATCCCGGACAGGCGTTACGAGCAGTACTTC
TRBV6-5	NA	TRBJ1-1	TRBD1	CASSTWTGNTEAFF	TGTGCCAGCAGTACATGGACAGGGAACACTGAAGCTTTCTTT
TRBV2	NA	TRBJ1-1	NA	CASHGPNTEAFF	TGTGCCAGCCATGGGCCGAACACTGAAGCTTTCTTT
TRBV11-2	NA	TRBJ2-7	TRBD1	CASSLAPGGYEQYF	TGTGCCAGCAGCTTAGCCCCAGGGGGATACGAGCAGTACTTC
TRBV7-9	NA	TRBJ2-5	NA	CASRRGASETQYF	TGTGCCAGCAGAAGGGGGGCTTCGGAGACCCAGTACTTC
TRBV6-6	NA	TRBJ2-3	TRBD2	CASSLGLAGVLSSTDTQYF	TGTGCCAGCAGTCTGGGACTAGCGGGGGTACTCTCTAGCACAGATACGCAGTATTTT
TRBV19	NA	TRBJ2-7	TRBD2	CASSIEASGPYEQYF	TGTGCCAGTAGTATAGAAGCTAGCGGCCCCTACGAGCAGTACTTC
TRBV14	NA	TRBJ1-2	NA	CASSREANYGYTF	TGTGCCAGCAGCCGCGAAGCTAACTATGGCTACACCTTC
TRBV5-1	few	TRBJ2-5	TRBD2	CASSPYSGRAGETQYF	TGCGCCAGCAGCCCTTATAGCGGGAGGGCCGGGGAGACCCAGTACTTC
TRBV7-6	NA	TRBJ2-3	NA	CASSPRASRDTQYF	TGTGCCAGCAGCCCGAGAGCGTCCAGAGATACGCAGTATTTT
TRBV27	NA	TRBJ2-5	TRBD2	CASSSYTGTSWGTQYF	TGTGCCAGCAGTTCCTACACCGGGACTAGCTGGGGGACCCAGTACTTC
TRBV7-7	NA	TRBJ2-5	TRBD1	CASSLGTGLRETQYF	TGTGCTAGCAGCTTAGGGACAGGGCTTAGGGAGACCCAGTACTTC
TRBV4-1	NA	TRBJ2-1	TRBD2	CASSQDFSAGGPDEQFF	TGCGCCAGCAGCCAAGATTTCTCAGCGGGAGGGCCGGATGAGCAGTTCTTC
TRBV5-4	NA	TRBJ1-1	NA	CASSLDGVLGNTEAFF	TGTGCCAGCAGCTTGGATGGGGTATTAGGGAACACTGAAGCTTTCTTT
TRBV5-1	NA	TRBJ1-2	TRBD1	CASSLGDRTDGYTF	TGCGCCAGCAGCTTGGGGGACAGGACCGATGGCTACACCTTC
TRBV30	NA	TRBJ2-4	TRBD2	CASTGGGFKNIQYF	TGTGCCTCCACCGGGGGGGGATTCAAAAACATTCAGTACTTC
TRBV7-8	NA	TRBJ2-7	NA	CASSSTGPYEQYF	TGTGCCAGCAGCTCTACAGGTCCCTACGAGCAGTACTTC
TRBV7-2	NA	TRBJ2-7	TRBD1	CASSLGQGMGEQYF	TGTGCCAGCAGCTTGGGACAGGGTATGGGGGAGCAGTACTTC
TRBV9	once	TRBJ2-5	TRBD2	CASSTGTSGRGETQYF	TGTGCCAGCAGCACCGGGACTAGCGGGAGGGGAGAGACCCAGTACTTC
TRBV7-2	NA	TRBJ2-6	NA	CASSLRGLRSGANVLTF	TGTGCCAGCAGCTTAAGGGGCCTCCGCTCTGGGGCCAACGTCCTGACTTTC
TRBV6-5	NA	TRBJ1-4	NA	CASRGDLANEKLFF	TGTGCCAGCAGAGGGGACTTGGCTAATGAAAAACTGTTTTTT
TRBV11-3	NA	TRBJ2-2	TRBD1	CASSSSGQGVGTGELFF	TGTGCCAGCAGCTCCTCGGGACAGGGGGTCGGCACCGGGGAGCTGTTTTTT
TRBV6-5	NA	TRBJ2-1	NA	CATGQGHEQFF	TGTGCCACTGGACAAGGCCATGAGCAGTTCTTC
TRBV15	NA	TRBJ1-1	TRBD1	CATSTPAGGDTEAFF	TGTGCCACCAGCACGCCGGCAGGGGGGGACACTGAAGCTTTCTTT